The sequence of this T cell receptor (beta chain) was determined in a study of cytomegalovirus exposure and HLA in healthy donors. On this clone itself: Antigen specificity is unknown.

Study findings and constraints: Most subjects had HLA-A and HLA-B alleles reportedly predicted accurately by TCR beta sequences. When analyzed later, a missense DCLRE1C variant was found to be linked to TCR beta V- and J-gene trimming.

The primer mix had 60 Vbeta and 13 Jbeta primers. Under the authors' procedure: Later reanalysis found around 80 million unique TCR beta chains, 9 million to 12 million of them shared. Libraries were prepared by immunoSEQ multiplex PCR; TCRdb keeps only in-frame clonotypes and omits some of them. Clone size and the V and J calls come from that table; the DNA yielded D and trimming. The table has about 200,000 clones, about 88% seen once; the top ten hold 0.25% to 0.4%. This CDR3 region has 17 residues. Germline V gives CDR1 SEHNR, CDR2 FQNEAQ (reference sequence). V gave up 5 bases and J gave up 4 bases, with 23 bases separating them.

The clonotype originates from a woman in her thirties in good health and CMV-seronegative. The sequencing sample was made of PBMCs. V is TRBV7-9 and J is TRBJ1-2, with D unresolved. The CDR3 here is CASSPNLHGDGPYGYTF. Written as DNA, the CDR3 is TGTGCCAGCAGCCCGAACCTTCATGGTGATGGGCCCTATGGCTACACCTTC.